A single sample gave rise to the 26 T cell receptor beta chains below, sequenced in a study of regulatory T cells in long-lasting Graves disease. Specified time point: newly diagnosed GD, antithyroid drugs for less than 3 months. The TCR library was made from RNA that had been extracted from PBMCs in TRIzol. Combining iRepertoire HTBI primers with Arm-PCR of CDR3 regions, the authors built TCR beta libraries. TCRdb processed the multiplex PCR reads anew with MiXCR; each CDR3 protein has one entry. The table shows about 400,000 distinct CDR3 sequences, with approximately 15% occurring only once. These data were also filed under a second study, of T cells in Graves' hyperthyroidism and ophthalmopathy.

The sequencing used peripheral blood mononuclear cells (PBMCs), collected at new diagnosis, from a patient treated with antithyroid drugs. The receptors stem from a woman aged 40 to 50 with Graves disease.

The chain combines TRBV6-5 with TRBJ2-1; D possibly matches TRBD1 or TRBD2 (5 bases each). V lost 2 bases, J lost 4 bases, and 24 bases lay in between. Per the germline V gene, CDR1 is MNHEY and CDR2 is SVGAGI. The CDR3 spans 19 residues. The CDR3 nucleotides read TGTGCCAGCAGTTACGACCGGGCCTGGGACCACCTTGGATACAATGAGCAGTTCTTC. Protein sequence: CASSYDRAWDHLGYNEQFF.

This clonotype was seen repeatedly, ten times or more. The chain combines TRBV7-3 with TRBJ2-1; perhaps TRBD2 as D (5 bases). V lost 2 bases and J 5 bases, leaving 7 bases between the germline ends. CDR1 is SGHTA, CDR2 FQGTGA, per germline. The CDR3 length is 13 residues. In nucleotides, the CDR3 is TGTGCCAGCAGCTTAGGGAGAAACAATGAGCAGTTCTTC. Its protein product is CASSLGRNNEQFF.

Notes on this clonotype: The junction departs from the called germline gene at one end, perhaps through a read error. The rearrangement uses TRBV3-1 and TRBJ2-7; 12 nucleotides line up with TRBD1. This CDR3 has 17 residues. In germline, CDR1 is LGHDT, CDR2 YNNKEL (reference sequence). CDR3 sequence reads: CASNQNPGTGGMHEQYF. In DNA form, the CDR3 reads TGTGCCAGCAACCAAAACCCGGGGACAGGGGGCATGCACGAGCAGTACTTC.

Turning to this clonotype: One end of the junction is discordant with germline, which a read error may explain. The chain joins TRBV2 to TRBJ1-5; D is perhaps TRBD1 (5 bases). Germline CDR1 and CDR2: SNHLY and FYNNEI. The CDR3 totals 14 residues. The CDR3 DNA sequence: TGTGCCAGCAGGAATTCAGGGTTGAATCAGCCCCAGCATTTC. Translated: CASRNSGLNQPQHF.

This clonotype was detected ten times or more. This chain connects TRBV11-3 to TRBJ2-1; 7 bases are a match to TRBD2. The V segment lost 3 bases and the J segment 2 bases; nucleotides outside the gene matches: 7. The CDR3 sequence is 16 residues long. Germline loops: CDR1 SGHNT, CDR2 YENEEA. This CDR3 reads CASSLYGLGPYNEQFF. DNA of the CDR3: TGTGCCAGCAGCTTGTACGGACTAGGGCCCTACAATGAGCAGTTCTTC.

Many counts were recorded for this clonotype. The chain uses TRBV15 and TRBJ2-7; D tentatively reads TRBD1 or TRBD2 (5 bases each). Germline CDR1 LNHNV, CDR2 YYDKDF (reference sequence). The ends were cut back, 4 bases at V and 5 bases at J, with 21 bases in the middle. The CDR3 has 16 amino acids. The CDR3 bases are TGTGCCACCAGCAAACTCCGGGGCTTCAATCGGGACGAGCAGTACTTC. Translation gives CATSKLRGFNRDEQYF.

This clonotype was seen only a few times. The CDR3 sequence is CASSLLSASYEQYF. CDR3 DNA: TGTGCCAGCAGCTTATTAAGCGCCTCCTACGAGCAGTACTTC. The gene calls are TRBV7-2 and TRBJ2-7; no firm D call. The CDR3 covers 14 residues. Trimming shortened V by 2 bases and J by 0 bases, and 8 bases separated the two germline ends. Germline V lookup: CDR1 SGHTA, CDR2 FQGNSA.

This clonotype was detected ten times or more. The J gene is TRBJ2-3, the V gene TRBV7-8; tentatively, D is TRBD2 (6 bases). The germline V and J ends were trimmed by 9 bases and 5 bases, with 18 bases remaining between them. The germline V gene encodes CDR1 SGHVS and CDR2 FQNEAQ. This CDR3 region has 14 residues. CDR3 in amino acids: CASWTEGQLDTQYF. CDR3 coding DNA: TGTGCCAGTTGGACGGAGGGCCAACTAGATACGCAGTATTTT.

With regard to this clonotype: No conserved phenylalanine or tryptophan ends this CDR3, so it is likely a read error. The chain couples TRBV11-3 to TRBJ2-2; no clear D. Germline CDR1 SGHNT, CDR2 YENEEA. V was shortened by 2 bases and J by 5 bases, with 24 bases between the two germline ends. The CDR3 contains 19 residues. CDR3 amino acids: CASSLSWIPRRYLTGELFV. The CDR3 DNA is TGTGCCAGCAGCTTATCGTGGATCCCCCGACGGTATTTGACCGGGGAGCTGTTTGTT.

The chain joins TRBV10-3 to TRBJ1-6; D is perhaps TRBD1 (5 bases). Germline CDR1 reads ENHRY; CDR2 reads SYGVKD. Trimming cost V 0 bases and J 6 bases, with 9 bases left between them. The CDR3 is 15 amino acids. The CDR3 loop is CAISESRQTNSPLHF. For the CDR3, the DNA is TGTGCCATCAGTGAGTCGAGACAGACTAATTCACCCCTCCACTTT.

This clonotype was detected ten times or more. In DNA form, the CDR3 reads TGTGCCAGCAGTCCTGACGGGGTCTGGGATGGCTACACCTTC. Translation: CASSPDGVWDGYTF. This rearrangement joins TRBV12-3 or TRBV12-4 to TRBJ1-2; D call uncertain. The V end was cut by 5 bases, the J end by 6 bases, with 16 bases between. The CDR3 extends over 14 amino acids.

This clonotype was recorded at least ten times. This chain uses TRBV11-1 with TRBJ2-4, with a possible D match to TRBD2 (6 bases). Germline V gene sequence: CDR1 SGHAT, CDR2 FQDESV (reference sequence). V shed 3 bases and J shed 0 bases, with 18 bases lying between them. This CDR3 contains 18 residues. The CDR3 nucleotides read TGTGCCAGCAGCTTTGTCAGGGTCGGCGGGATAGCCAAAAACATTCAGTACTTC. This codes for CASSFVRVGGIAKNIQYF.

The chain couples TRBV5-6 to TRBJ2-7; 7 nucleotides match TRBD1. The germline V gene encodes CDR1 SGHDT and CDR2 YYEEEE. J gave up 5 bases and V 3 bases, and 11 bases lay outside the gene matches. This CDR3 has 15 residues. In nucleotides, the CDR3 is TGTGCCAGCAGCTCCCTACAGGGGCGTATCCACGAGCAGTACTTC. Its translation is CASSSLQGRIHEQYF. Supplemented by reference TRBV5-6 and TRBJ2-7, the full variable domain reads DAGVTQSPTHLIKTRGQQVTLRCSPKSGHDTVSWYQQALGQGPQFIFQYYEEEERQRGNFPDRFSGHQFPNYSSELNVNALLLGDSALYLCASSSLQGRIHEQYFGPGTRLTVT.

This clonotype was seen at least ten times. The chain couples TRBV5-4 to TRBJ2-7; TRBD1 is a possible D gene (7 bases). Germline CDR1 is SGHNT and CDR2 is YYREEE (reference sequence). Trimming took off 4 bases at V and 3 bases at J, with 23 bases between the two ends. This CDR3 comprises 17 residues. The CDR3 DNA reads TGTGCCAGCAGCCGTTGGACAGGAGGGGGGCTCGGCTACGAGCAGTACTTC. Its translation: CASSRWTGGGLGYEQYF.

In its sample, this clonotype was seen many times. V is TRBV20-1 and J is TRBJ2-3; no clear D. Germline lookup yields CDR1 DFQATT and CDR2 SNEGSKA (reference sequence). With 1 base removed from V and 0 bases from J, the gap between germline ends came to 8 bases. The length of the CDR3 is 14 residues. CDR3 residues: CSARVQRSTDTQYF. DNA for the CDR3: TGCAGTGCTAGAGTTCAGCGAAGCACAGATACGCAGTATTTT.

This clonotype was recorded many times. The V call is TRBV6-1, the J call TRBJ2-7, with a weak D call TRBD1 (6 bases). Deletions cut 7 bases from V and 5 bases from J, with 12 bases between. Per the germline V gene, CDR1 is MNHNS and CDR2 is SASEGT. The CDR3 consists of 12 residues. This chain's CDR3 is CASKTGFHEQYF. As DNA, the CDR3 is TGTGCCAGCAAAACAGGGTTCCACGAGCAGTACTTC.

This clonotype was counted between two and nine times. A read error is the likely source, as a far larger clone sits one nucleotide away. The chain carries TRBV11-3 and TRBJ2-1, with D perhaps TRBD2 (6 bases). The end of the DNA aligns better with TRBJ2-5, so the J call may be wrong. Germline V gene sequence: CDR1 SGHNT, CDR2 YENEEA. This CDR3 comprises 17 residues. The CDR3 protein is CASSLGASTGLEETQYF. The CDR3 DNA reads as TGTGCCAGCAGCTTAGGGGCTTCAACGGGACTCGAAGAGACCCAGTACTTC.

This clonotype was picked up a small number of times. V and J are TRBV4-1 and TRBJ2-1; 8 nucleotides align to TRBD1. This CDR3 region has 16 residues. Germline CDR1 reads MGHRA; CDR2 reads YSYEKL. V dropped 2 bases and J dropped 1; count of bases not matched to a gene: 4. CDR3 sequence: CASSQLGTGSYNEQFF. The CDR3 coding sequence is TGCGCCAGCAGCCAACTAGGGACAGGATCCTACAATGAGCAGTTCTTC.

CDR3 protein: CSARKTSLGTGELFF. DNA of the CDR3: TGCAGTGCTAGAAAGACTAGCCTAGGGACCGGGGAGCTGTTTTTT. The chain has TRBV20-1 and TRBJ2-2, with 7 positions matching TRBD2. V shed 2 bases, J shed 5 bases, and the junction held 8 bases outside the gene matches. The CDR3 covers 15 residues. Germline V CDR1 and CDR2: DFQATT, SNEGSKA (reference sequence).

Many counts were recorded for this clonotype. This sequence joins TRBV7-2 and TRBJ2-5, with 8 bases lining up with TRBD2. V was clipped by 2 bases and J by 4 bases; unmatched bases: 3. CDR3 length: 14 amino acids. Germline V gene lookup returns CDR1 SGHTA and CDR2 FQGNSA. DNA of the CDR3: TGTGCCAGCAGCTTAATGGGACTAGGAGAGACCCAGTACTTC. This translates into CASSLMGLGETQYF.

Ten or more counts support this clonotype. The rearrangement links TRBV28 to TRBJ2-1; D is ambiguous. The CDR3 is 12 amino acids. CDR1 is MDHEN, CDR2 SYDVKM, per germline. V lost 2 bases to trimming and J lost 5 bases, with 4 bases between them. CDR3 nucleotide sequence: TGTGCCAGCAGTTTAAGGGACAATGAGCAGTTCTTC. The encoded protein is CASSLRDNEQFF.

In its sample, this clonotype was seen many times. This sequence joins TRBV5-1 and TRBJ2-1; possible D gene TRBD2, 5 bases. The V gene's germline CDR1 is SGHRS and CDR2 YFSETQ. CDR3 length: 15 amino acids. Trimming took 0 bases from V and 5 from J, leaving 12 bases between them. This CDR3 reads CASSLGSGWNNEQFF. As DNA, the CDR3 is TGCGCCAGCAGCTTGGGGAGCGGATGGAACAATGAGCAGTTCTTC.

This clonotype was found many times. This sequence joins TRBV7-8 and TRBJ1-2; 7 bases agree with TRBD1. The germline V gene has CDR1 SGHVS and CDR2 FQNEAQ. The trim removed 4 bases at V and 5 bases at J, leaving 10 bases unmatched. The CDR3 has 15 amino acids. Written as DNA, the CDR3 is TGTGCCAGCAGCTCCTCCGACAGGGATGGTTATGGCTACACCTTC. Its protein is CASSSSDRDGYGYTF.

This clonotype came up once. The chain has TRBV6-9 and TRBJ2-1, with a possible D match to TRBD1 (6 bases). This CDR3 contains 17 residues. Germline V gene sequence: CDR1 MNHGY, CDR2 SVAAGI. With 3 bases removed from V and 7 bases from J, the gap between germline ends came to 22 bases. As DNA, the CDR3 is TGTGCCAGCAGTTACGACGAGGACAGACGTTGGGTGAATGAGCAGTTCTTC. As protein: CASSYDEDRRWVNEQFF.

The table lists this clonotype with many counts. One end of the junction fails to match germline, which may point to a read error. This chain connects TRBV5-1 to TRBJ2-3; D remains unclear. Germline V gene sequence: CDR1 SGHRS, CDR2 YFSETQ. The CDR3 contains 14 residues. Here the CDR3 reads CASSLGKYTDTQYF. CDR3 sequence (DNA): TGTGCCAGCAGCTTAGGCAAGTACACAGATACGCAGTATTTT.

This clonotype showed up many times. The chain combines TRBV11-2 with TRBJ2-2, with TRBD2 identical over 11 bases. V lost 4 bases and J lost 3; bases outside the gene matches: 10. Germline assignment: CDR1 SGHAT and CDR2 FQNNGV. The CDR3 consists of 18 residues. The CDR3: CASSSVTSGTWYTGELFF. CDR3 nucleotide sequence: TGTGCCAGCAGCTCGGTGACTAGCGGGACTTGGTACACCGGGGAGCTGTTTTTT.